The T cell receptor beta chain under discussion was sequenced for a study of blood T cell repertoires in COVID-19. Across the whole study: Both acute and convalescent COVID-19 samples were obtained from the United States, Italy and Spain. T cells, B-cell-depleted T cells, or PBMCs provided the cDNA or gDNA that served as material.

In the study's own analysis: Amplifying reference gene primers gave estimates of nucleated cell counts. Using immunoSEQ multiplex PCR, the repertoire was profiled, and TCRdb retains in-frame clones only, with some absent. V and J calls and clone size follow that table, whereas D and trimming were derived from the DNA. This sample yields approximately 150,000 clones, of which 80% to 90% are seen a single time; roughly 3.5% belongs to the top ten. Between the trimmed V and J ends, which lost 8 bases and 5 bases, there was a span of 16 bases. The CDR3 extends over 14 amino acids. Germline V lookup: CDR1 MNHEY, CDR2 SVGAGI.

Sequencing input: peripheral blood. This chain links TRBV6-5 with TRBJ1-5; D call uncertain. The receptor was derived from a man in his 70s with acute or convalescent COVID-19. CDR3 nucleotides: TGTGCCAGCGGATGGGTCAGGCTGGATCAGCCCCAGCATTTT. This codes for CASGWVRLDQPQHF.